The source of this T cell receptor (beta chain) is a study of blood T cells in healthy people across ages. Study summary: Template switching retrieved approximately one barcoded beta molecule for each two T cells.

Using a J-beta primer mix together with a sample-barcoded 5' primer, a second PCR was run for roughly 6 to 11 cycles. TCRdb recomputed calls from the 5' RACE reads with MiXCR, one row per CDR3 protein. The data show about 540,000 distinct CDR3 sequences, approximately 25% seen once. Germline values: CDR1 SGHAT, CDR2 FQNNGV. The CDR3 length is 14 residues. V lost 6 bases, J lost 2 bases, and 11 bases lay in between. The same sample was also used in a study of T cells of mothers and their children.

J is TRBJ2-4 and V is TRBV11-2; D is uncertain. The TCR comes from a boy under 18 in good health. The sequenced sample consisted of blood. Here the CDR3 DNA reads TGTGCCAGCAGGCCCTCGAGGACCAAAAACATTCAGTACTTC. This gives the protein CASRPSRTKNIQYF.